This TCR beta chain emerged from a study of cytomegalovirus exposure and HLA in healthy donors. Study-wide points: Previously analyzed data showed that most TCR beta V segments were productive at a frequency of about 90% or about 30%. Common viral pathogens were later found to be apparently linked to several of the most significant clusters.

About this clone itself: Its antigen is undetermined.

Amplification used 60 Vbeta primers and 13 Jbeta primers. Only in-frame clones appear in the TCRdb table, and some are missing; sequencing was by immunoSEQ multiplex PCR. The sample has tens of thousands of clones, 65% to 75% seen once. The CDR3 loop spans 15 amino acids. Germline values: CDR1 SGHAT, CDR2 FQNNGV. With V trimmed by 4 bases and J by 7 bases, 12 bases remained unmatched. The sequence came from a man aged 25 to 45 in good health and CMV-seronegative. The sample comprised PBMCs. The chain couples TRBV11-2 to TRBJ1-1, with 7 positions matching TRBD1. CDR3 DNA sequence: TGTGCCAGCAGCTCCACCCGAGGACAGGAAATTGAAGCTTTCTTT. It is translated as CASSSTRGQEIEAFF.